This T cell receptor (beta chain) was documented in a study of CD8+ T cells in alopecia areata (dated by TCRdb to the late 2010s). With respect to the entire study: The treated patients took part in an open-label pilot trial in which moderate-to-severe alopecia areata was treated with oral tofacitinib at 5 to 10 mg twice daily. Patients received tofacitinib for 6 to 18 months and were then followed off drug for 6 months to check for delayed response and recurrence. In treated patients, disease severity was measured using the SALT score, which gives the percentage of scalp surface area affected. High-throughput TCRbeta sequencing was used to examine T cell clonal expansion in alopecia areata in both the C3H/HeJ mouse model and human patients. Human TCRbeta sequencing covered scalp tissue and sorted CD4+ and CD8+ peripheral blood T cells from patchy and totalis/universalis alopecia areata patients and healthy controls. Biopsies were taken from tofacitinib-treated patients at baseline and at 4 and 24 weeks of treatment, and a later scalp biopsy was taken in several of the tofacitinib-treated patients. Scalp clonality was compared across normal scalp (n=4), patchy alopecia areata scalp (n=8), and alopecia totalis/universalis scalp (n=8). The RNA source kit depended on sample type: the PAXgene miRNA kit for fixed scalp, the miRNeasy kit for PBMCs, and the RNeasy kit for mouse skin. TCRbeta CDR3 regions were amplified by immunoSEQ multiplex PCR using 35 Vbeta forward and 13 Jbeta reverse primers. General conclusions and limits of the study: Compared with mice, TCR sequences shared between patients were less clear, possibly partly because of HLA diversity across the patient population. Many expanded lesional clones persisted in scalp and blood during tofacitinib treatment, which may partly explain relapse after stopping treatment. Higher clonality and more expanded CD8+ clones were observed in lesional scalp than in normal scalp, particularly in alopecia totalis/universalis, a finding suggestive of antigenic drive. Scalp TCR repertoire analysis is complicated because resident alphabeta T cells in normal human skin are also sequenced, whereas mouse skin is dominated by gammadelta T cells. Tofacitinib significantly lowered scalp clonality and the number of expanded CD8+ clones among the top 100 scalp clones. Because the treated cohort was small and included a single nonresponder, larger studies are needed to assess links between baseline CD8+ expansion and response.

Library generation was performed with the immunoSEQ multiplex PCR assay. For TCR sequencing, RNA was extracted from every sample and reverse transcribed into cDNA to serve as template. SuperScript III was used for first-strand cDNA synthesis, primed with a 2:1 mix of oligo-dT and random hexamers. A synthetic immune receptor repertoire was used to measure amplification bias, and any remaining bias was corrected computationally. The authors' pipeline ran thus. Raw reads were preprocessed to remove errors, and CDR3 was defined by IMGT conventions from the conserved cysteine to phenylalanine. Clonality was calculated as 1 minus Shannon entropy normalized by log2 of the number of productive unique TCRs. Whether each scalp clone was CD4 or CD8 was inferred by checking scalp TCRbeta sequences against the CD4 and CD8 repertoires from sorted blood. Not all clones reach the TCRdb copy of this immuneACCESS table, which keeps in-frame sequences only. Checked studies attribute under half of the gap to unresolved V genes and leave the rest unexplained. For V, J and clone size, that table is used; D and trimming come from the DNA. The sample has fewer than 200,000 clones on record, around three fifths of them singletons. The top ten clonotypes cover over 9.5% of the sample.

From the cysteine up to the phenylalanine, the CDR3 has a length of 17 residues. Only CDR3 DNA remains: 51 bases, in frame from the first base. The V and J ends are trimmed by 0 bases and 7 bases, leaving 20 bases between them. In the germline V gene, CDR1 corresponds to SGHRS and CDR2 to YFSETQ. The time point label corresponds to: 24 weeks on oral tofacitinib. The label giving this sample's treatment or condition can be read as: oral pan-JAK inhibitor, 5-10 mg twice daily. Lesional scalp punch biopsies and peripheral blood were collected from alopecia areata patients. PBMCs were isolated by density centrifugation and stained for CD3, CD4 and CD8, after which CD4+ and CD8+ T cells were sorted on a FACSAria. About this clone itself: The antigen it binds to is not known. The sample holds no much larger clone one base away, and base qualities are not on file.

The chain joins TRBV5-1 to TRBJ2-1, with no D gene named confidently. Source: CD8+ T cells sorted from blood, taken at week 24, from a patient treated with tofacitinib. This TCR was recovered from a human donor with alopecia areata. The CDR3 reads CASSLASWVTRNNEQFF. In nucleotides, the sequence is TGCGCCAGCAGCTTGGCGTCTTGGGTAACTCGAAATAATGAGCAGTTCTTC.